Below, 10 T cell receptor beta chains from the same sample are listed, as sequenced in a study of beta chain features in type 1 diabetes. TCRB transcripts that were expressed got sequenced, as all of the isolated RNA had been reverse transcribed. Measured with immunoSEQ multiplex PCR; TCRdb has only the in-frame clones, and not every one. The profile covers tens of thousands of clones, with 45% to 50% appearing a single time and roughly 0.7% taken by the ten largest. These receptors lack a known antigen. Points from the study as a whole: Among patients with Type 1 diabetes, TCRB CDR3s were moderately but significantly shorter in every one of the four CD4+ subsets.

Sequences were obtained from central memory CD4+ T cells from blood. The receptors here all came from a man aged 25 to 40 with type 1 diabetes.

The chain joins TRBV30 to TRBJ1-1; D is perhaps TRBD1 (6 bases). V was shortened by 1 base and J by 4 bases, with 10 bases between the two germline ends. Germline V lookup: CDR1 GTSNPN, CDR2 SVGIG (reference sequence). The CDR3 runs to 13 residues. The CDR3 DNA sequence: TGTGCCTGGAGTGGGGGACAATTCACTGAAGCTTTCTTT. It codes for CAWSGGQFTEAFF.

The V call is TRBV6-7, the J call TRBJ1-4, with D hard to call. TRBV6-7 falls under the ORF class, with uncertain function. V gave up 5 bases and J gave up 0 bases, with 16 bases separating them. The CDR3 is 17 residues long. For the CDR3, the DNA is TGTGCCAGCAGTCAGAACCTTTATCGTGCAACTAATGAAAAACTGTTTTTT. Amino acid sequence: CASSQNLYRATNEKLFF.

This chain connects TRBV9 to TRBJ2-1; 14 nucleotides match TRBD2. Trimming cost V 0 bases and J 8 bases; bases outside gene matches: 13. CDR1 is SGDLS, CDR2 YYNGEE, per germline. The CDR3 loop spans 19 amino acids. The CDR3 sequence is CASSVEAGTSGSRGDEQFF. The CDR3 DNA sequence: TGTGCCAGCAGCGTAGAGGCCGGGACTAGCGGGAGCCGGGGGGATGAGCAGTTCTTC.

The V gene is TRBV4-1, the J gene TRBJ2-5; TRBD1 aligns across 9 bases. Germline V gene sequence: CDR1 MGHRA, CDR2 YSYEKL. J gave up 4 bases and V 7 bases, and 13 bases lay outside the gene matches. The CDR3 consists of 16 residues. The CDR3 is CASTKDGQGMIETQYF. CDR3 coding DNA: TGCGCCAGCACCAAAGACGGACAGGGGATGATAGAGACCCAGTACTTC.

The V gene is TRBV14, the J gene TRBJ1-3; D remains unclear. The ends were cut back, 0 bases at V and 4 bases at J, with 7 bases in the middle. Germline values: CDR1 SGHDN, CDR2 FVKESK. The CDR3 contains 14 residues. The CDR3 coding sequence is TGTGCCAGCAGCCAAGATGCCAGAGGAAACACCATATATTTT. Protein: CASSQDARGNTIYF.

This clone was picked up a small number of times. The chain recombines TRBV29-1 with TRBJ1-1; no clear D gene. Germline assignment: CDR1 SQVTM and CDR2 ANQGSEA. CDR3 length: 13 residues. The germline V and J ends were trimmed by 7 bases and 0 bases, with 12 bases remaining between them. The CDR3 loop is CSATGLMNTEAFF. CDR3 DNA sequence: TGCAGCGCCACCGGTCTGATGAACACTGAAGCTTTCTTT. The variable domain in full, with the rest retrieved from reference TRBV29-1 and TRBJ1-1, is SAVISQKPSRDICQRGTSLTIQCQVDSQVTMMFWYRQQPGQSLTLIATANQGSEATYESGFVIDKFPISRPNLTFSTLTVSNMSPEDSSIYLCSATGLMNTEAFFGQGTRLTVV.

This clone was detected a few times. This chain joins TRBV6-1 and TRBJ1-6; D possibly corresponds to TRBD1 (5 bases). The V and J ends lost 3 bases and 9 bases respectively, with 15 bases between them. The CDR3 has 15 residues. Germline CDR1 MNHNS, CDR2 SASEGT. The CDR3 here is CASSDLGGVSSPLHF. The DNA for the CDR3 is TGTGCCAGCAGTGACTTGGGGGGAGTGAGTTCACCCCTCCACTTT.

This clone appeared a few times. The J gene is TRBJ2-7, the V gene TRBV5-1, with TRBD1 as a possible D gene (5 bases). Germline CDR1 is SGHRS and CDR2 is YFSETQ. The CDR3 length is 14 residues. Trimming removed 0 bases at V and 2 bases at J, with 9 bases between. The CDR3 coding sequence is TGCGCCAGCAGCTTGGGGGGCGGCACCTACGAGCAGTACTTC. Translating it yields CASSLGGGTYEQYF. The whole variable domain, remainder taken from reference TRBV5-1 and TRBJ2-7, is KAGVTQTPRYLIKTRGQQVTLSCSPISGHRSVSWYQQTPGQGLQFLFEYFSETQRNKGNFPGRFSGRQFSNSRSEMNVSTLELGDSALYLCASSLGGGTYEQYFGPGTRLTVT.

This clone was detected a few times. The chain employs TRBV7-9 and TRBJ1-1; TRBD1 agrees at 9 bases. Germline CDR1 SEHNR, CDR2 FQNEAQ (reference sequence). This CDR3 has 14 residues. J was trimmed by 7 bases and V by 5 bases; bases with no gene match: 8. The CDR3 sequence is CASSRTGGGGEAFF. The CDR3 DNA reads as TGTGCCAGCAGCCGCACAGGGGGCGGAGGTGAAGCTTTCTTT.

This rearrangement joins TRBV6-1 to TRBJ2-5; maybe TRBD2 (5 bases). CDR3 length: 14 amino acids. The V and J ends lost 5 bases and 2 bases respectively, with 12 bases between them. CDR1 and CDR2 (germline): MNHNS, SASEGT. The CDR3 loop is CASSSLGEQETQYF. In nucleotides, the CDR3 is TGTGCCAGCAGTAGCCTCGGGGAACAAGAGACCCAGTACTTC.